The rows below give T cell receptor beta chains drawn from one sample of a study of shared clonotypes between healthy human individuals. TCRdb's copy holds only in-frame clones and misses some; the assay was immunoSEQ multiplex PCR. The data show about 2,100,000 clones, 85% to 95% seen once. The sample consisted of naive CD8+ T cells from PBMCs. Receptors were obtained from a man between 18 and 29 years old in good health. Some clones in this sample may be carry-over from other donors' samples. Both conserved end residues are part of each CDR3. The D gene is left open where the match is weak. Size is omitted from some rows. Given values are once, few, many or a class for expanded clones.

>TRBJ2-7|.|TRBV6-5|.
CASSYGGESDEQYF
TGTGCCAGCAGTTACGGCGGGGAATCAGACGAGCAGTACTTC
>TRBJ1-5|TRBD1|TRBV28|few
CASSYTGGNQPQHF
TGTGCCAGCAGCTACACAGGGGGCAATCAGCCCCAGCATTTT
>TRBJ2-2|TRBD2|TRBV27|.
CASSLSSSLPSGPTGELFF
TGTGCCAGCAGTTTATCCTCAAGCCTGCCTAGCGGACCCACCGGGGAGCTGTTTTTT
>TRBJ1-2|TRBD1|TRBV5-6|.
CASRPGTGGAHYGYTF
TGTGCCAGCAGGCCCGGGACAGGGGGCGCGCACTATGGCTACACCTTC
>TRBJ1-2|.|TRBV2|.
CARADGIYGYTF
TGTGCCAGGGCGGACGGAATCTATGGCTACACCTTC
>TRBJ2-7|TRBD2|TRBV11-2|.
CASSLPPLASGGYEQYF
TGTGCCAGCAGCTTACCCCCCTTAGCTAGCGGGGGCTACGAGCAGTACTTC
>TRBJ2-5|.|TRBV7-9|.
CASSNGKETQYF
TGTGCCAGCAGCAACGGGAAAGAGACCCAGTACTTC
>TRBJ2-1|.|TRBV27|.
CASSLRGYNEQFF
TGTGCCAGCAGTTTGCGGGGATACAATGAGCAGTTCTTC
>TRBJ2-1|TRBD2|TRBV6-5|.
CASSSGRASYNEQFF
TGTGCCAGCAGTAGCGGGAGGGCCTCCTACAATGAGCAGTTCTTC
>TRBJ2-7|TRBD2|TRBV6-4|.
CASNTSGRSSYEQYF
TGTGCCAGCAACACGAGCGGGAGAAGCTCCTACGAGCAGTACTTC
>TRBJ1-1|.|TRBV5-4|few
CASSPRGNTEAFF
TGTGCCAGCAGCCCAAGGGGAAACACTGAAGCTTTCTTT
>TRBJ2-1|TRBD1|TRBV11-2|.
CASSWGTGFNEQFF
TGTGCCAGCAGCTGGGGGACAGGCTTCAATGAGCAGTTCTTC
>TRBJ2-1|.|TRBV29-1|.
CSAYTGDEQFF
TGCAGCGCCTACACCGGGGATGAGCAGTTCTTC
>TRBJ2-7|.|TRBV7-8|.
CASSLDARTPYEQYF
TGTGCCAGCAGCTTAGACGCCCGGACCCCCTACGAGCAGTACTTC
>TRBJ1-4|.|TRBV2|.
CASSEEGAATNEKLFF
TGTGCCAGCAGTGAAGAAGGCGCTGCAACTAATGAAAAACTGTTTTTT
>TRBJ2-7|TRBD1|TRBV4-1|.
CASSQRASRDRGLEQYF
TGCGCCAGCAGCCAACGGGCCTCCCGGGACAGGGGGCTGGAGCAGTACTTC
>TRBJ2-3|.|TRBV19|.
CASSRLGSAADTQYF
TGTGCCAGTAGTAGGTTGGGGAGCGCAGCAGATACGCAGTATTTT
>TRBJ2-1|.|TRBV5-1|.
CASSASTEAPGNEQFF
TGCGCCAGCAGCGCATCAACAGAGGCCCCCGGTAATGAGCAGTTCTTC